The subject of this entry is one T cell receptor (beta chain). Its specificity is unknown. The record originates from a study of CD8 T cells in ankylosing spondylitis. This CDR3 has 16 residues. CDR1 is DFQATT and CDR2 is SNEGSKA in the germline V gene (reference sequence). J was trimmed by 5 bases and V by 6 bases; bases with no gene match: 9. TCRdb re-called the 5' RACE reads with MiXCR, one entry per CDR3 protein. The sample contains roughly 240,000 distinct CDR3 sequences, roughly 32% of which appear only once. Study observations and caveats: Reports say disease-linked clones showed up significantly more in matched ankylosing spondylitis synovial fluid. Earlier literature documents some of the motif variants in reactive arthritis synovial fluid and blood.

J is TRBJ2-3 and V is TRBV20-1, with TRBD2 matching over 15 bases. The sample consisted of blood, either unsorted or a sorted T cell fraction (not recorded which). The sequence was collected from a male donor with ankylosing spondylitis or in good health (not recorded which). The CDR3 DNA reads TGCAGTGCGGGACGGACTAGCGGGGGGGCTTTAGATACGCAGTATTTT. As protein: CSAGRTSGGALDTQYF.